The 28 T cell receptor beta chains presented below share a single source sample, sequenced in a study of regulatory T cells in long-lasting Graves disease. Time point specified: newly diagnosed GD, antithyroid drugs for less than 3 months. Construction of the TCR library relied on RNA isolated from PBMCs. HTBI primers from iRepertoire and Arm-PCR of CDR3 regions yielded the TCR beta libraries. Via MiXCR, TCRdb re-called the multiplex PCR reads, giving one row per CDR3 protein. The sample comprises roughly 500,000 distinct CDR3 sequences, approximately 13% of which are singletons, and about 9.1% rests with the top ten. The same data also contributed to another study, on T cells in Graves' hyperthyroidism and ophthalmopathy.

The starting material was peripheral blood mononuclear cells (PBMCs), obtained at new diagnosis, from a patient treated with antithyroid drugs. The receptor source for this set is a man aged 25-45 years with Graves disease.

About this clonotype: This may stem from a read error, because a much larger clone lies one nucleotide away. The V call is TRBV13, the J call TRBJ1-5; D is uncertain. Trimming cost V 4 bases and J 6 bases, with 10 bases left between them. Germline V gives CDR1 PRHDT, CDR2 FYEKMQ (reference sequence). This CDR3 is 13 amino acids long. CDR3 sequence: CASSSGPCQPQHF. CDR3 sequence (DNA): TGTGCCAGCAGCTCCGGGCCCTGTCAGCCCCAGCATTTT. Looking up the rest from reference TRBV13 and TRBJ1-5 gives the full variable domain: AAGVIQSPRHLIKEKRETATLKCYPIPRHDTVYWYQQGPGQDPQFLISFYEKMQSDKGSIPDRFSAQQFSDYHSELNMSSLELGDSALYFCASSSGPCQPQHFGDGTRLSIL.

This clonotype has at least ten counts. The rearrangement joins TRBV29-1 to TRBJ2-1, with D perhaps matching TRBD1 (6 bases). V was pared by 7 bases and J by 3 bases, with 10 bases between. CDR1 is SQVTM, CDR2 ANQGSEA, per germline. The CDR3 is made up of 12 amino acids. CDR3 DNA sequence: TGCAGCGGCGGACAGTTCTACAATGAGCAGTTCTTC. Translation gives CSGGQFYNEQFF.

The J gene is TRBJ2-1, the V gene TRBV19, with 7 bases that match TRBD2. J lost 5 bases, V lost 3 bases, and 1 base had no gene match. CDR1 is LNHDA, CDR2 SQIVND, per germline (reference sequence). CDR3 length: 13 residues. This chain's CDR3 is CASSMGGDNEQFF. The DNA of the CDR3 is TGTGCCAGTAGTATGGGAGGGGACAATGAGCAGTTCTTC.

In its sample, this clonotype was seen many times. The J gene is TRBJ1-1, the V gene TRBV18, with 10 bases aligning to TRBD1. Trimming cost V 4 bases and J 5 bases; bases outside gene matches: 4. Per germline, CDR1 KGHSH and CDR2 LQKENI. The CDR3 loop spans 14 amino acids. CDR3 residues: CASSRQGARTEAFF. DNA of the CDR3: TGTGCCAGCTCACGACAGGGGGCGAGGACTGAAGCTTTCTTT.

V and J are TRBV6-5 and TRBJ2-2, with 8 bases matching TRBD1. The V gene's germline CDR1 is MNHEY and CDR2 SVGAGI. J lost 0 bases, V lost 2 bases, and 8 bases had no gene match. The CDR3 is 18 amino acids. The chain's CDR3 is CASSYGGQGRTNTGELFF. The CDR3 bases are TGTGCCAGCAGTTACGGTGGACAGGGCCGGACGAACACCGGGGAGCTGTTTTTT.

At least ten counts were recorded for this clonotype. This sequence joins TRBV5-1 and TRBJ2-3; TRBD1 matches at 7 bases. Germline CDR1 is SGHRS and CDR2 is YFSETQ. This CDR3 is 17 amino acids long. With 0 bases clipped from V and 0 bases from J, the junction kept 7 bases outside the gene matches. The CDR3 nucleotides are TGCGCCAGCAGCTTGGCATCCGGGGACAGTAGCACAGATACGCAGTATTTT. As protein: CASSLASGDSSTDTQYF.

The table lists this clonotype with many counts. This rearrangement joins TRBV29-1 to TRBJ2-1; 7 bases map to TRBD2. The CDR3 is made up of 13 amino acids. V trimming: 2 bases; J trimming: 7 bases; junction bases outside the gene matches: 5. The V gene's germline CDR1 is SQVTM and CDR2 ANQGSEA. The CDR3 DNA sequence: TGCAGCGTTGAAACTACTAGCGAAAATGAGCAGTTCTTC. It specifies CSVETTSENEQFF.

This clonotype was seen repeatedly, ten times or more. This chain connects TRBV12-3 or TRBV12-4 to TRBJ2-7, with D perhaps given as TRBD1 or TRBD2 (8 bases each). The CDR3 is 16 residues long. The ends were cut back, 6 bases at V and 3 bases at J, with 21 bases in the middle. The DNA of the CDR3 is TGTGCCAGCAGCGGGGGGGACAGGCCCCCCTTCTACGAGCAGTACTTC. This codes for CASSGGDRPPFYEQYF.

At least ten counts were recorded for this clonotype. J is TRBJ2-5 and V is TRBV27; possibly TRBD1 for D (5 bases). Trimming removed 7 bases from V and 7 bases from J, with 19 bases in between. The length of the CDR3 is 14 residues. Germline loops: CDR1 MNHEY, CDR2 SMNVEV (reference sequence). This chain's CDR3 is CASKDHGPQGTQYF. The CDR3 DNA reads TGTGCCAGCAAGGACCACGGTCCCCAGGGGACCCAGTACTTC.

Ten or more counts support this clonotype. The chain couples TRBV20-1 to TRBJ1-1, with TRBD1 as a possible D gene (5 bases). Germline CDR1 is DFQATT and CDR2 is SNEGSKA (reference sequence). The CDR3 is made up of 15 amino acids. The germline V and J ends were trimmed by 3 bases and 4 bases, with 18 bases remaining between them. DNA for the CDR3: TGCAGTGCTAGGCGCTACAGGACGGTGAGCACTGAAGCTTTCTTT. This gives the protein CSARRYRTVSTEAFF.

This clonotype was counted at least ten times. This sequence joins TRBV9 and TRBJ2-3; perhaps TRBD1 as D (5 bases). Trimming pared 1 base from V and 2 bases from J, leaving 11 bases between. This CDR3 spans 15 amino acids. From germline, CDR1 is SGDLS and CDR2 YYNGEE. The CDR3 region is CASSVRAGHTDTQYF. The CDR3 DNA follows: TGTGCCAGCAGCGTACGCGCAGGGCACACAGATACGCAGTATTTT.

This clonotype showed up many times. The chain employs TRBV28 and TRBJ1-5; weak D call: TRBD1 (6 bases). The V and J ends lost 7 bases and 4 bases respectively, with 8 bases between them. The CDR3 contains 12 residues. CDR1 and CDR2 from the germline V gene are MDHEN and SYDVKM. The CDR3 loop reads CASKGGNQPQHF. The CDR3 DNA sequence: TGTGCCAGCAAGGGGGGGAATCAGCCCCAGCATTTT.

The rearrangement links TRBV9 to TRBJ2-5, with TRBD2 matching over 7 bases. J gave up 0 bases and V 0 bases, and 2 bases lay outside the gene matches. CDR3 length: 15 amino acids. CDR1 is SGDLS, CDR2 YYNGEE, per germline. The CDR3 loop reads CASSVAGGYQETQYF. The CDR3 DNA follows: TGTGCCAGCAGCGTAGCCGGGGGGTACCAAGAGACCCAGTACTTC.

This clonotype was recorded at least ten times. The chain couples TRBV5-6 to TRBJ1-5, with D tentatively TRBD1 (5 bases). The CDR3 spans 14 residues. Germline CDR1 SGHDT, CDR2 YYEEEE. V lost 1 base and J 6 bases, leaving 11 bases between the germline ends. The CDR3, as DNA: TGTGCCAGCAGCTTGTCGGGGCAAGGTCAGCCCCAGCATTTT. Its protein is CASSLSGQGQPQHF.

The sample holds many counts of this clonotype. The rearrangement uses TRBV6-1 and TRBJ2-5; a weak D match, TRBD1 (5 bases). With 11 bases removed from V and 5 bases from J, the gap between germline ends came to 9 bases. Germline CDR1 is MNHNS and CDR2 is SASEGT. The CDR3 runs 10 residues. The CDR3 DNA sequence: TGTGCCGCAGGGCGGGAGACCCAGTACTTC. It yields the protein CAAGRETQYF.

In this sample, this clonotype turned up a few times. This rearrangement joins TRBV5-1 to TRBJ2-5; D unresolved. Trimming took 0 bases from V and 2 from J, leaving 17 bases between them. Per the germline V gene, CDR1 is SGHRS and CDR2 is YFSETQ. The CDR3 contains 17 residues. The CDR3 here is CASSLAANILTQETQYF. The CDR3 nucleotides are TGCGCCAGCAGCTTGGCCGCCAACATCCTAACGCAAGAGACCCAGTACTTC.

The chain employs TRBV2 and TRBJ1-3; D unclear. Germline V lookup: CDR1 SNHLY, CDR2 FYNNEI. The CDR3 spans 13 residues. The germline V and J ends were trimmed by 7 bases and 0 bases, with 7 bases remaining between them. CDR3 loop: CASNGLSGNTIYF. CDR3 in DNA: TGTGCCAGCAATGGGCTCTCTGGAAACACCATATATTTT.

This clonotype has ten or more counts. The chain carries TRBV12-3 or TRBV12-4 and TRBJ2-1; 7 positions agree with TRBD2. The ends lost 1 base at V and 6 bases at J; junction bases unmatched: 9. The CDR3 totals 16 residues. The CDR3 DNA follows: TGTGCCAGCAGTTTAGGTCGGGGGGAAGCGGGCAATGAGCAGTTCTTC. It encodes CASSLGRGEAGNEQFF.

V is TRBV28 and J is TRBJ2-5, with D tentatively TRBD2 (6 bases). CDR3 length: 16 residues. Trimming took off 4 bases at V and 5 bases at J, with 20 bases between the two ends. In germline, CDR1 is MDHEN, CDR2 SYDVKM. CDR3 sequence reads: CASSSAGGSGRETQYF. The CDR3 DNA reads as TGTGCCAGCAGTTCCGCCGGTGGGTCTGGGAGGGAGACCCAGTACTTC.

In this sample, this clonotype turned up many times. The J gene is TRBJ2-7, the V gene TRBV2; D remains unclear. Germline assignment: CDR1 SNHLY and CDR2 FYNNEI. The CDR3 sequence is 12 residues long. The V gene lost 0 bases and the J gene lost 3 bases, with 3 bases spanning the gap. This chain's CDR3 is CASSEAGYEQYF. The CDR3 nucleotides are TGTGCCAGCAGTGAAGCGGGCTACGAGCAGTACTTC.

This clonotype was seen repeatedly, ten times or more. J is TRBJ2-5 and V is TRBV7-2; D possibly matches TRBD1 or TRBD2 (6 bases each). The germline V gene has CDR1 SGHTA and CDR2 FQGNSA. The CDR3 sequence is 14 residues long. V gave up 3 bases and J gave up 5 bases, with 13 bases separating them. In DNA form, the CDR3 reads TGTGCCAGCAGCTTGGAAGGGGGAGGTGAGACCCAGTACTTC. Translating it yields CASSLEGGGETQYF.

This clonotype was counted many times. V and J are TRBV20-1 and TRBJ2-7, with 9 nucleotides matching TRBD2. This CDR3 has 16 amino acids. The V gene end was trimmed by 6 bases and the J gene end by 4 bases; junction bases not matched to a gene: 16. CDR1 and CDR2 (germline): DFQATT, SNEGSKA (reference sequence). The CDR3 sequence: CSASSGGQGGRYEQYF. CDR3 coding DNA: TGCAGTGCATCGAGCGGGGGGCAGGGCGGAAGGTACGAGCAGTACTTC.

This clonotype was detected a few times. The chain is built from TRBV7-9 and TRBJ2-6, with 8 bases aligning to TRBD1. The V gene end was trimmed by 7 bases and the J gene end by 3 bases; junction bases not matched to a gene: 11. Germline V gene sequence: CDR1 SEHNR, CDR2 FQNEAQ (reference sequence). CDR3 length: 17 residues. DNA for the CDR3: TGTGCCAGCACCAGGGGAACAGGGGGAAGTGGGGCCAACGTCCTGACTTTC. It specifies CASTRGTGGSGANVLTF.

This clonotype was picked up many times. The rearrangement uses TRBV12-3 or TRBV12-4 and TRBJ2-3; possible D gene TRBD2, 6 bases. V lost 6 bases, J lost 4 bases, and 14 bases lay in between. The CDR3 extends over 14 amino acids. The CDR3 DNA reads TGTGCCAGCAGCCTGACTAGTCCCGCAGATACGCAGTATTTT. As protein: CASSLTSPADTQYF.

This clonotype showed up just a few times. The V call is TRBV25-1, the J call TRBJ2-2; D not certain. Germline V gene sequence: CDR1 MGHDK, CDR2 SYGVNS. Trimming took 0 bases from V and 6 from J, leaving 8 bases between them. The CDR3 covers 14 residues. CDR3 nucleotide sequence: TGTGCCAGCAGTGAATATTCCGACCCCGGGGAGCTGTTTTTT. Its translation: CASSEYSDPGELFF.

This clonotype was counted many times. The chain links TRBV19 to TRBJ2-7, with 9 bases identical to TRBD2. Germline CDR1 is LNHDA and CDR2 is SQIVND (reference sequence). This CDR3 has 15 amino acids. With 4 bases clipped from V and 7 bases from J, the junction kept 11 bases outside the gene matches. The CDR3 nucleotides are TGTGCCAGTAGTACGTCGCGGGAGGGCCCGAGGGAGCAGTACTTC. Its translation: CASSTSREGPREQYF. Full variable domain (rest looked up from reference TRBV19 and TRBJ2-7): DGGITQSPKYLFRKEGQNVTLSCEQNLNHDAMYWYRQDPGQGLRLIYYSQIVNDFQKGDIAEGYSVSREKKESFPLTVTSAQKNPTAFYLCASSTSREGPREQYFGPGTRLTVT.

This clonotype was counted many times. The V gene is TRBV18, the J gene TRBJ2-7; D gene ambiguous. Between the trimmed V and J ends, which lost 3 bases and 2 bases, there was a span of 11 bases. Germline CDR1 is KGHSH and CDR2 is LQKENI. This CDR3 region has 14 residues. For the CDR3, the DNA is TGTGCCAGCTCACCTTCGACCGGTCCCTACGAGCAGTACTTC. Amino acids: CASSPSTGPYEQYF.

This clonotype was seen many times. The V and J genes are TRBV20-1 and TRBJ2-1; no firm D call. Trimming pared 6 bases from V and 6 bases from J, leaving 12 bases between. The CDR3 totals 12 residues. Germline values: CDR1 DFQATT, CDR2 SNEGSKA (reference sequence). As DNA, the CDR3 is TGCAGTGCCTTCGGGCCACGCAATGAGCAGTTCTTC. This translates into CSAFGPRNEQFF.